These T cell receptor beta chains were read from a single sample in a study of regulatory T cells in long-lasting Graves disease. One entry per CDR3 protein, called by TCRdb with MiXCR from the multiplex PCR reads. The sample has 500,000 to 700,000 distinct CDR3 sequences, around 30% seen once. This specimen consisted of peripheral blood mononuclear cells (PBMCs), obtained when the disease was refractory, from a patient treated with antithyroid drugs. The receptor set was obtained from a female donor with Graves disease. Both conserved end residues are part of each CDR3. A D gene is named only where the DNA matches it firmly. Size is stated for part of the rows, as once, few or many counts, or as a class when the clone is expanded.

D,size,J,V,CDR3,DNA
.,.,TRBJ2-7,TRBV11-2,CASSLIMGGSTRREQYF,TGTGCCAGCAGCTTAATTATGGGAGGCAGCACGAGGCGGGAGCAGTACTTC
.,many,TRBJ2-5,TRBV28,CASSLDRRVETQYF,TGTGCCAGCAGTTTGGATAGGCGGGTCGAGACCCAGTACTTC
.,few,TRBJ2-7,TRBV6-5,CASSYDRTYEQYF,TGTGCCAGCAGTTACGACAGGACCTACGAGCAGTACTTC
TRBD1,many,TRBJ2-7,TRBV28,CASSSRDRSYEQYF,TGTGCCAGCAGCTCCCGGGACAGATCCTACGAGCAGTACTTC
.,.,TRBJ2-2,TRBV3-1,CASSQDNTGELFF,TGTGCCAGCAGCCAAGATAACACCGGGGAGCTGTTTTTT
.,many,TRBJ1-5,TRBV27,CASSEDRGLQPQHF,TGTGCCAGCAGTGAAGATCGGGGCTTGCAGCCCCAGCATTTT
.,many,TRBJ2-7,TRBV29-1,CSVTVSSYEQYF,TGCAGCGTCACGGTTAGCTCCTACGAGCAGTACTTC
TRBD1,many,TRBJ1-2,TRBV12-3/TRBV12-4,CASSSSGTGSYGYTF,TGTGCCAGCAGTTCGTCCGGGACAGGTTCCTATGGCTACACCTTC
TRBD1,many,TRBJ1-6,TRBV10-3,CAISGTGEYNSPLHF,TGTGCCATCAGCGGGACAGGGGAGTATAATTCACCCCTCCACTTT
.,few,TRBJ2-1,TRBV30,CASKVRGYNEQFF,TGTGCCTCAAAAGTGCGAGGCTACAATGAGCAGTTCTTC
TRBD1,.,TRBJ1-1,TRBV18,CASSSTGVAEAFF,TGTGCCAGCTCGTCAACAGGGGTGGCTGAAGCTTTCTTT
.,.,TRBJ1-6,TRBV2,CASSVGAPLHF,TGTGCCAGCAGTGTCGGTGCACCCCTCCACTTT
.,few,TRBJ1-2,TRBV6-1,CASSRSGGDYGYTF,TGTGCCAGCAGTCGGAGCGGGGGGGACTATGGCTACACCTTC
.,few,TRBJ2-3,TRBV3-1,CASSQQGVPDTQYF,TGTGCCAGCAGCCAACAGGGAGTCCCAGATACGCAGTATTTT
.,many,TRBJ1-5,TRBV2,CASSEEKLGYNQPQHF,TGTGCCAGCAGTGAGGAGAAGTTGGGTTACAATCAGCCCCAGCATTTT
.,.,TRBJ2-5,TRBV11-2,CASSLDPGSQETQYF,TGTGCCAGCAGCTTAGACCCGGGATCCCAAGAGACCCAGTACTTC
TRBD2,many,TRBJ2-5,TRBV20-1,CSARDWASGSLETQYF,TGCAGTGCTAGAGATTGGGCTAGCGGGAGTCTAGAGACCCAGTACTTC
.,few,TRBJ1-2,TRBV7-2,CASSLKGQGNYGYTF,TGTGCCAGCAGCTTAAAAGGGCAGGGTAACTATGGCTACACCTTC
.,few,TRBJ2-7,TRBV14,CASSRSGTLNPYEQYF,TGTGCCAGCAGCCGATCCGGGACACTTAACCCCTACGAGCAGTACTTC
.,many,TRBJ1-2,TRBV28,CASSPRSYFYGYTF,TGTGCCAGCAGTCCGCGGAGCTATTTCTATGGCTACACCTTC
.,.,TRBJ1-2,TRBV6-4,CASREQRMGGYTF,TGTGCCAGCAGAGAACAAAGGATGGGTGGCTACACCTTC
TRBD1,few,TRBJ1-2,TRBV12-3/TRBV12-4,CASSLIGQGPVDGYTF,TGTGCCAGCAGTTTGATCGGACAGGGACCAGTGGATGGCTACACCTTC
TRBD2,.,TRBJ2-7,TRBV6-2/TRBV6-3,CASSYPSGSEQYF,TGTGCCAGCAGTTACCCTAGCGGGTCCGAGCAGTACTTC
.,many,TRBJ1-1,TRBV2,CASSVNGARTEAFF,TGTGCCAGCAGTGTGAATGGGGCTAGGACTGAAGCTTTCTTT